This entry lists 30 T cell receptor beta chains sequenced from one sample in a study of STAT5B mutations in CD4+ large granular lymphocyte leukemia. TCRdb's table, derived via immunoSEQ multiplex PCR, lists solely in-frame clones and lacks some. This sample has around 48,000 clones, with under 80% found just once. Input material: CD4+ T cells from blood buffy coats. The receptors were sampled from a human donor in good health.

The V gene is TRBV25-1, the J gene TRBJ2-6, with D perhaps matching TRBD1 or TRBD2 (6 bases each). Trimming stripped 4 bases from V and 4 bases from J, with 17 bases between. The CDR3 loop spans 17 amino acids. CDR1 is MGHDK, CDR2 SYGVNS, per germline. CDR3 protein: CASSGLGGGGGANVLTF. CDR3 coding DNA: TGTGCCAGCAGTGGGCTAGGAGGGGGTGGAGGGGCCAACGTCCTGACTTTC. The full variable domain, rest sourced from reference TRBV25-1 and TRBJ2-6, is EADIYQTPRYLVIGTGKKITLECSQTMGHDKMYWYQQDPGMELHLIHYSYGVNSTEKGDLSSESTVSRIRTEHFPLTLESARPSHTSQYLCASSGLGGGGGANVLTFGAGSRLTVL.

The chain employs TRBV27 and TRBJ1-5; D is possibly TRBD1 (5 bases). Looked up from germline, CDR1 is MNHEY and CDR2 is SMNVEV (reference sequence). The length of the CDR3 is 13 residues. Trimming left V 3 bases short and J 9 bases short, with 12 bases between. CDR3 nucleotide sequence: TGTGCCAGCAGTTTCAAGTCGGGGCTGCCCCAGCATTTT. It translates to CASSFKSGLPQHF.

This chain connects TRBV9 to TRBJ2-1; D might be TRBD1 or TRBD2, each matching 5 bases. The CDR3 has 15 residues. The germline gives CDR1 SGDLS, CDR2 YYNGEE. Deletions cut 4 bases from V and 4 bases from J, with 15 bases between. The CDR3 DNA reads as TGTGCCAGCAGCCCCTACCTGGGGGTGTACAATGAGCAGTTCTTC. Translation gives CASSPYLGVYNEQFF.

The chain employs TRBV7-9 and TRBJ2-6; D is perhaps TRBD1 or TRBD2 (5 bases each). The V end lost 6 bases, the J end lost 0 bases, and 15 bases lay between the germline ends. Germline V gene sequence: CDR1 SEHNR, CDR2 FQNEAQ (reference sequence). This CDR3 is built from 17 residues. CDR3 coding DNA: TGTGCCAGCAGTCCCCGGGGCTTAGACTCTGGGGCCAACGTCCTGACTTTC. Protein sequence: CASSPRGLDSGANVLTF.

This chain connects TRBV2 to TRBJ2-2, with a possible D match to TRBD1 (6 bases). Trimming removed 4 bases at V and 7 bases at J, with 13 bases between. The germline CDR1 and CDR2 sequences are SNHLY and FYNNEI. The CDR3 is 14 residues long. The CDR3 region is CASSGGRFGGELFF. The CDR3 bases are TGTGCCAGCAGTGGGGGGCGTTTCGGCGGGGAGCTGTTTTTT.

This clone has only one observation. The V gene is TRBV6-1, the J gene TRBJ2-5, with 9 bases identical to TRBD1. Germline-derived CDR1 and CDR2 are MNHNS and SASEGT. The V and J ends lost 6 bases and 4 bases, in that order; junction bases with no gene match: 6. This CDR3 has 14 amino acids. CDR3 DNA sequence: TGTGCCAGCAGCCATGGACAGGGGCCAGAGACCCAGTACTTC. Translation: CASSHGQGPETQYF.

The chain employs TRBV7-2 and TRBJ2-7, with a weak D call TRBD2 (5 bases). The CDR3 has 14 amino acids. The germline gives CDR1 SGHTA, CDR2 FQGNSA. Deletions cut 2 bases from V and 0 bases from J, with 8 bases between. The CDR3 sequence: CASSLIGLSYEQYF. The DNA of the CDR3 is TGTGCCAGCAGCTTAATAGGACTCTCCTACGAGCAGTACTTC.

The V call is TRBV5-1, the J call TRBJ1-4, with 7 nucleotides matching TRBD1. The V gene end was trimmed by 4 bases and the J gene end by 8 bases; junction bases not matched to a gene: 8. Germline CDR1 SGHRS, CDR2 YFSETQ. This CDR3 is built from 14 residues. The CDR3 sequence: CASSADREGEKLFF. The CDR3 nucleotides read TGCGCCAGCAGCGCCGACAGGGAAGGCGAAAAACTGTTTTTT.

This clone was recorded a few times. The chain recombines TRBV30 with TRBJ2-1; a weak D match, TRBD1 (6 bases). This CDR3 has 13 amino acids. Trimming took 0 bases from V and 11 from J, leaving 14 bases between them. The germline gives CDR1 GTSNPN, CDR2 SVGIG (reference sequence). CDR3 DNA sequence: TGTGCCTGGAGTGTACGGGCAGGGGTTAAGCAGTTCTTC. Translation: CAWSVRAGVKQFF.

The chain carries TRBV5-1 and TRBJ2-1, with a weak D call TRBD1 (5 bases). V shed 5 bases and J shed 5 bases, with 14 bases lying between them. This CDR3 contains 14 residues. The germline CDR1 and CDR2 sequences are SGHRS and YFSETQ. CDR3 sequence reads: CASSDQGVHNEQFF. The DNA of the CDR3 is TGCGCCAGCAGTGATCAGGGCGTTCACAATGAGCAGTTCTTC.

The chain carries TRBV7-9 and TRBJ2-3; 8 nucleotides agree with TRBD2. V was clipped by 0 bases and J by 2 bases; unmatched bases: 7. This CDR3 contains 17 residues. Germline V gene sequence: CDR1 SEHNR, CDR2 FQNEAQ (reference sequence). The DNA for the CDR3 is TGTGCCAGCAGCTTAGCGCAGGCGGGGGGCCACACAGATACGCAGTATTTT. This codes for CASSLAQAGGHTDTQYF.

The V gene is TRBV6-5, the J gene TRBJ2-5; D tentatively reads TRBD1 or TRBD2 (6 bases each). The CDR3 has 14 residues. The germline V and J ends were trimmed by 4 bases and 4 bases, with 13 bases remaining between them. From germline, CDR1 is MNHEY and CDR2 SVGAGI. CDR3 in amino acids: CASSWDNSGETQYF. DNA of the CDR3: TGTGCCAGCAGTTGGGACAATAGCGGAGAGACCCAGTACTTC.

This clone has a handful of counts. The genes are TRBV6-5 and TRBJ1-1; D is undetermined. This CDR3 region has 15 residues. V dropped 0 bases and J dropped 0 bases, with 8 bases sitting between them. Looked up from germline, CDR1 is MNHEY and CDR2 is SVGAGI. CDR3 sequence: CASSYSGAMNTEAFF. For the CDR3, the DNA is TGTGCCAGCAGTTACTCCGGAGCGATGAACACTGAAGCTTTCTTT.

This clone has only a few counts. The chain links TRBV6-1 to TRBJ1-2, with TRBD1 as a possible D gene (5 bases). The CDR3 covers 15 residues. CDR1 is MNHNS and CDR2 is SASEGT in the germline V gene. Trimming cost V 6 bases and J 2 bases, with 16 bases left between them. Here the CDR3 DNA reads TGTGCCAGCAGCTACATGCTACAGGTGAACTATGGCTACACCTTC. Its translation is CASSYMLQVNYGYTF.

The V and J genes are TRBV19 and TRBJ2-4, with 10 bases identical to TRBD1. Unmatched junction bases numbered 4, after V lost 5 bases and J lost 0 bases. The germline CDR1 and CDR2 sequences are LNHDA and SQIVND (reference sequence). This CDR3 is 16 amino acids long. DNA of the CDR3: TGTGCCAGTAGTTCCGGGACAGGGGTAGCCAAAAACATTCAGTACTTC. Its protein product is CASSSGTGVAKNIQYF.

As for this clone: Compared with germline, one end of the junction differs, possibly owing to a read error. In DNA, the CDR3 is TGTGCTAGCAGCCCGGATATTGGGTACGAGCAGTACTTC. Translating it yields CASSPDIGYEQYF. This chain links TRBV7-7 with TRBJ2-7; D gene uncertain. The CDR3 contains 13 residues. Germline CDR1 is SSHAT and CDR2 is FNYEAQ (reference sequence).

The chain uses TRBV10-2 and TRBJ1-1; 12 bases line up with TRBD1. V shed 8 bases, J shed 7 bases, and the junction held 11 bases outside the gene matches. The CDR3 is made up of 15 amino acids. Germline CDR1 is WSHSY and CDR2 is SAAADI. This chain's CDR3 is CASLRDRGLGGEAFF. Written as DNA, the CDR3 is TGCGCCAGCCTAAGGGACAGGGGGCTTGGTGGTGAAGCTTTCTTT.

V gene TRBV28 combines with J gene TRBJ2-2, with 10 bases identical to TRBD1. The CDR3 is 15 residues long. The germline V gene encodes CDR1 MDHEN and CDR2 SYDVKM. V trimming: 5 bases; J trimming: 1 base; junction bases outside the gene matches: 1. In DNA form, the CDR3 reads TGTGCCAGCAGTAGGACAGGGGGGAACACCGGGGAGCTGTTTTTT. Protein: CASSRTGGNTGELFF.

The V gene is TRBV2, the J gene TRBJ2-5; TRBD2 is a possible D gene (6 bases). Germline V CDR1 and CDR2: SNHLY, FYNNEI. V lost 3 bases to trimming and J lost 7 bases, with 12 bases between them. The CDR3 is 13 residues long. CDR3: CASSEGIGGTQYF. The CDR3 nucleotides are TGTGCCAGCAGTGAGGGGATCGGGGGGACCCAGTACTTC.

This clone turned up a few times. The chain joins TRBV18 to TRBJ1-5; possible D gene TRBD1, 5 bases. This CDR3 region has 16 residues. Per the germline V gene, CDR1 is KGHSH and CDR2 is LQKENI. V lost 3 bases and J 0 bases, leaving 12 bases between the germline ends. The CDR3 DNA sequence: TGTGCCAGCTCACCCATGACAGTCCATAGCAATCAGCCCCAGCATTTT. Amino acids: CASSPMTVHSNQPQHF.

The chain carries TRBV7-9 and TRBJ1-4; D not certain. The CDR3 sequence is 16 residues long. Per the germline V gene, CDR1 is SEHNR and CDR2 is FQNEAQ (reference sequence). Trimming took off 3 bases at V and 7 bases at J, with 18 bases between the two ends. CDR3 loop: CASSLEGSSYGEKLFF. In DNA form, the CDR3 reads TGTGCCAGCAGCTTGGAGGGATCAAGCTATGGTGAAAAACTGTTTTTT.

The chain links TRBV6-6 to TRBJ2-7; 8 bases align to TRBD1. Per germline, CDR1 MNHNY and CDR2 SVGAGI (reference sequence). Unmatched junction bases numbered 11, after V lost 7 bases and J lost 6 bases. CDR3 length equals 14 residues. CDR3 residues: CASNGADRVGEQYV. In nucleotides, the CDR3 is TGTGCCAGCAACGGCGCGGACAGGGTGGGCGAGCAGTACGTC.

This rearrangement joins TRBV7-9 to TRBJ1-1; 10 bases match TRBD1. The CDR3 extends over 18 amino acids. Germline assignment: CDR1 SEHNR and CDR2 FQNEAQ (reference sequence). V lost 4 bases, J lost 10 bases, and 21 bases stayed unmatched. This chain's CDR3 is CASSYTRAGTGVPFAAFF. The CDR3 coding sequence is TGTGCCAGCAGCTACACAAGAGCCGGGACAGGGGTCCCTTTCGCAGCTTTCTTT.

This chain uses TRBV27 with TRBJ1-1; 11 bases line up with TRBD1. Per germline, CDR1 MNHEY and CDR2 SMNVEV (reference sequence). The trim removed 4 bases at V and 4 bases at J, leaving 11 bases unmatched. This CDR3 comprises 17 residues. The CDR3: CASSWSRWTGGGTEAFF. In DNA form, the CDR3 reads TGTGCCAGCAGTTGGAGCCGGTGGACAGGGGGCGGCACTGAAGCTTTCTTT.

The rearrangement uses TRBV18 and TRBJ1-1; unclear D gene. Trimming removed 2 bases from V and 1 base from J, with 5 bases in between. Germline V gene data show CDR1 as KGHSH and CDR2 as LQKENI. This CDR3 is 13 amino acids long. CDR3 DNA sequence: TGTGCCAGCTCACCAACACAGAACACTGAAGCTTTCTTT. Translated: CASSPTQNTEAFF.

V gene TRBV9 combines with J gene TRBJ1-4, with a tentative D call TRBD1 (6 bases). V lost 4 bases and J 3 bases, leaving 13 bases between the germline ends. The CDR3 is 15 amino acids. Germline CDR1 reads SGDLS; CDR2 reads YYNGEE. This CDR3 is CASSPRGGANEKLFF. The CDR3 nucleotides are TGTGCCAGCAGCCCGAGAGGGGGAGCTAATGAAAAACTGTTTTTT.

The chain is built from TRBV2 and TRBJ1-6, with a weak D call TRBD1 (5 bases). Trimming took 2 bases from V and 10 from J, leaving 12 bases between them. Per germline, CDR1 SNHLY and CDR2 FYNNEI. CDR3 size: 14 residues. The CDR3 nucleotides are TGTGCCAGCAGTGAATGGACACCGGGATCACCCCTCCACTTT. It specifies CASSEWTPGSPLHF.

The chain is built from TRBV11-2 and TRBJ1-4, with D unresolved. Between the trimmed V and J ends, which lost 5 bases and 14 bases, there was a span of 21 bases. The germline V gene has CDR1 SGHAT and CDR2 FQNNGV. This CDR3 contains 14 residues. CDR3 sequence: CASSPYRQSGLLFF. CDR3 bases: TGTGCCAGCAGCCCCTACCGGCAGTCCGGTTTGCTGTTTTTT. The full variable domain, rest sourced from reference TRBV11-2 and TRBJ1-4, is EAGVAQSPRYKIIEKRQSVAFWCNPISGHATLYWYQQILGQGPKLLIQFQNNGVVDDSQLPKDRFSAERLKGVDSTLKIQPAKLEDSAVYLCASSPYRQSGLLFFGSGTQLSVL.

The J gene is TRBJ2-2, the V gene TRBV6-1; D not resolved. Per germline, CDR1 MNHNS and CDR2 SASEGT. The ends were cut back, 2 bases at V and 9 bases at J, with 7 bases in the middle. The length of the CDR3 is 12 residues. The CDR3 region is CASSEIARELFF. CDR3 DNA: TGTGCCAGCAGTGAAATTGCCCGGGAGCTGTTTTTT.

The J gene is TRBJ2-3, the V gene TRBV7-3, with D tentatively TRBD2 (5 bases). Germline-derived CDR1 and CDR2 are SGHTA and FQGTGA. The CDR3 has 14 amino acids. The V gene lost 2 bases and the J gene lost 0 bases, with 6 bases spanning the gap. The CDR3 DNA is TGTGCCAGCAGCTTAGGACTCAGCACAGATACGCAGTATTTT. The encoded protein is CASSLGLSTDTQYF.